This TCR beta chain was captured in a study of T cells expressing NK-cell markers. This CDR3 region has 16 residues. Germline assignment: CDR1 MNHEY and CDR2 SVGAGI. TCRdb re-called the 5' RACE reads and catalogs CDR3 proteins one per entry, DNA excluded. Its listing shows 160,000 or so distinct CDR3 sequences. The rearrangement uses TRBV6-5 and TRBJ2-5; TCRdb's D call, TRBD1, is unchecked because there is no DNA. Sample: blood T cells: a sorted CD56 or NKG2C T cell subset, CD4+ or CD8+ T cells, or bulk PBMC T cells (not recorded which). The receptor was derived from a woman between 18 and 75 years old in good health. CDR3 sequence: CASSYSMTGYKETQYF.